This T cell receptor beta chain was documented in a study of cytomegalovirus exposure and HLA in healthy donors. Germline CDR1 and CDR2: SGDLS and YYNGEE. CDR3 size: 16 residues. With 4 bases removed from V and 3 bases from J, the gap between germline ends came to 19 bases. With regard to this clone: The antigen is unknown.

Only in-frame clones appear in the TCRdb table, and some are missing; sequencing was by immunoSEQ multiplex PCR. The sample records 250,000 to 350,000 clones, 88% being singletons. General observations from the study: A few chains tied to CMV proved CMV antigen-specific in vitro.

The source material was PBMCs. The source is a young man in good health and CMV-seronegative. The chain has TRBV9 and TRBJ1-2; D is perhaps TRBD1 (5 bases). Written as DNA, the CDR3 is TGTGCCAGCAGCCCTGGGACTGCCGATCTCTACTATGGCTACACCTTC. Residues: CASSPGTADLYYGYTF.